This TCR beta chain appears in the sequencing data of a study of T cells after posttransplantation cyclophosphamide. The study, taken as a whole, reports: Skin or GI-infiltrating T cells shared few TRB sequences with blood. Donor CD8+ memory clones often dominated recipient blood repertoires at later times.

Trimming at V came to 0 bases and at J to 2 bases, leaving 5 bases not matched to a gene. The CDR3 length is 16 residues. Germline assignment: CDR1 MNHEY and CDR2 SVGAGI. Sequenced by immunoSEQ multiplex PCR; TCRdb stores in-frame clones only, minus some. The sample lists approximately 28,000 clones; about 90% were seen once. Comments on this clone: Its specificity is not known.

The naive gate required viable CD3+CD4+ or CD3+CD8+ cells with CCR7+CD45RA+CD45RO-CD95-CD27+CD28+ phenotype. Sequencing input: naive CD4+ T cells sorted from PBMCs. This sequence joins TRBV6-5 and TRBJ2-5; 8 bases align to TRBD2. This receptor was obtained from a woman in her sixties or seventies in good health, CMV-negative, and a related stem cell transplant donor. This CDR3 is CASSYSIGGGQETQYF. The CDR3 DNA is TGTGCCAGCAGTTACTCGATCGGGGGGGGACAAGAGACCCAGTACTTC.